One sample yielded the 32 T cell receptor beta chains listed below, sequenced in a study of technical replicates of blood from a few donors. Sequencing was performed with immunoSEQ multiplex PCR; in TCRdb, only in-frame clones are kept and a portion is missing. Of tens of thousands of clones in the sample, almost 97% were seen once. The sequenced sample was T cells isolated from PBMCs. Receptors originate from a human donor in good health.

The V and J genes are TRBV28 and TRBJ1-1; 7 bases match TRBD1. The V gene end was trimmed by 6 bases and the J gene end by 5 bases; junction bases not matched to a gene: 12. CDR3 length equals 15 residues. Germline CDR1 reads MDHEN; CDR2 reads SYDVKM. The CDR3 here is CASRRPGQRTTEAFF. As DNA, the CDR3 is TGTGCCAGCAGACGTCCGGGACAGAGGACTACTGAAGCTTTCTTT.

This clone appeared once. V gene TRBV5-4 combines with J gene TRBJ2-5; no clear D. This CDR3 contains 12 residues. Trimming stripped 4 bases from V and 5 bases from J, with 9 bases between. Germline-derived CDR1 and CDR2 are SGHNT and YYREEE (reference sequence). The CDR3 protein is CASSSRYETQYF. The DNA for the CDR3 is TGTGCCAGCAGCAGTAGATATGAGACCCAGTACTTC.

This chain uses TRBV7-9 with TRBJ2-3, with D perhaps matching TRBD2 (5 bases). The germline V gene encodes CDR1 SEHNR and CDR2 FQNEAQ (reference sequence). The CDR3 totals 14 residues. V was cut by 3 bases and J by 0 bases, with 7 bases left in between. Here the CDR3 reads CASSFSVSTDTQYF. The DNA of the CDR3 is TGTGCCAGCAGCTTTAGCGTTAGCACAGATACGCAGTATTTT.

J is TRBJ2-5 and V is TRBV19; possible D gene TRBD1, 5 bases. The CDR3 length is 14 residues. Trimming left V 2 bases short and J 5 bases short, with 12 bases between. Germline CDR1 reads LNHDA; CDR2 reads SQIVND (reference sequence). The CDR3: CASSIRSGRETQYF. Written as DNA, the CDR3 is TGTGCCAGTAGTATAAGGTCAGGGCGGGAGACCCAGTACTTC.

This chain joins TRBV5-6 and TRBJ1-2; perhaps TRBD1 as D (5 bases). This CDR3 is 17 amino acids long. The germline V gene encodes CDR1 SGHDT and CDR2 YYEEEE. Deletions cut 2 bases from V and 5 bases from J, with 22 bases between. In DNA, the CDR3 is TGTGCCAGCAGCTTCCAAGGGGTCAGGGAACCCAATTATGGCTACACCTTC. Protein sequence: CASSFQGVREPNYGYTF.

In this sample, this clone turned up once. The chain carries TRBV10-3 and TRBJ2-6; 7 nucleotides match TRBD1. Germline values: CDR1 ENHRY, CDR2 SYGVKD. The V gene end was trimmed by 3 bases and the J gene end by 4 bases; junction bases not matched to a gene: 12. The CDR3 runs to 18 residues. The CDR3 DNA follows: TGTGCCATCAGTGATTGGGGGACAGCCGGTTCCGGGGCCAACGTCCTGACTTTC. It yields the protein CAISDWGTAGSGANVLTF.

This sequence joins TRBV28 and TRBJ1-2; D call uncertain. Germline lookup yields CDR1 MDHEN and CDR2 SYDVKM. The ends were cut back, 6 bases at V and 6 bases at J, with 23 bases in the middle. The CDR3 is 16 residues long. The CDR3 here is CASRQPPDQVKNGYTF. CDR3 coding DNA: TGTGCCAGCAGGCAGCCCCCCGACCAGGTCAAAAATGGCTACACCTTC.

The chain couples TRBV9 to TRBJ2-3; 8 nucleotides align to TRBD2. V dropped 0 bases and J dropped 5; count of bases not matched to a gene: 8. Germline V lookup: CDR1 SGDLS, CDR2 YYNGEE. This CDR3 has 16 amino acids. The CDR3 nucleotides read TGTGCCAGCAGCGTAGTCTCAGCGGGAGATAAAGATACGCAGTATTTT. This translates into CASSVVSAGDKDTQYF.

V usage is TRBV7-8 and J usage is TRBJ2-2; D is perhaps TRBD1 (5 bases). Germline loops: CDR1 SGHVS, CDR2 FQNEAQ. This CDR3 contains 14 residues. V gave up 5 bases and J gave up 5 bases, with 12 bases separating them. The CDR3 is CASSVRSGTGELFF. The CDR3, as DNA: TGTGCCAGCAGCGTACGATCAGGGACCGGGGAGCTGTTTTTT. The entire variable domain, with the rest obtained from reference TRBV7-8 and TRBJ2-2, is as follows: GAGVSQSPRYKVAKRGQDVALRCDPISGHVSLFWYQQALGQGPEFLTYFQNEAQLDKSGLPSDRFFAERPEGSVSTLKIQRTQQEDSAVYLCASSVRSGTGELFFGEGSRLTVL.

V usage is TRBV9 and J usage is TRBJ2-7, with D perhaps TRBD2 (6 bases). CDR1 SGDLS and CDR2 YYNGEE come from the germline V gene. V dropped 0 bases and J dropped 5 bases, with 12 bases sitting between them. There are 14 residues in the CDR3. The CDR3 coding sequence is TGTGCCAGCAGCGTAGAAGACGGGAGCAACGAGCAGTACTTC. It codes for CASSVEDGSNEQYF.

V is TRBV7-3 and J is TRBJ2-7, with TRBD2 matching over 7 bases. From germline, CDR1 is SGHTA and CDR2 FQGTGA. The CDR3 runs 15 residues. V lost 5 bases and J lost 2; bases outside the gene matches: 9. CDR3 sequence reads: CASSAEASGTYEQYF. Here the CDR3 DNA reads TGTGCCAGCAGCGCGGAGGCTAGCGGAACCTACGAGCAGTACTTC.

This clone was counted a single time. The chain has TRBV27 and TRBJ2-2, with TRBD2 as a possible D gene (5 bases). V was pared by 5 bases and J by 6 bases, with 16 bases between. The germline CDR1 and CDR2 sequences are MNHEY and SMNVEV (reference sequence). The CDR3 contains 15 residues. The CDR3 region is CASSPDFRSPGELFF. The CDR3 region has the DNA TGTGCCAGCAGTCCGGACTTCCGAAGTCCCGGGGAGCTGTTTTTT.

V is TRBV4-2 and J is TRBJ2-7, with D uncertain. Trimming took 3 bases from V and 0 from J, leaving 18 bases between them. Germline-derived CDR1 and CDR2 are LGHNA and YNFKEQ. CDR3 length: 17 residues. DNA for the CDR3: TGTGCCAGCAGCCACCCAATAGAAGACTCCCCCTCCTACGAGCAGTACTTC. Protein: CASSHPIEDSPSYEQYF.

The rearrangement uses TRBV6-1 and TRBJ2-1; tentatively, D is TRBD2 (5 bases). The CDR3 spans 14 residues. Looked up from germline, CDR1 is MNHNS and CDR2 is SASEGT. V was shortened by 5 bases and J by 0 bases, with 8 bases between the two germline ends. Written as DNA, the CDR3 is TGTGCCAGCAGTCCTACTAGCTCCTACAATGAGCAGTTCTTC. It is translated as CASSPTSSYNEQFF.

CDR3 in DNA: TGTGCCAGCAGTCCTATGGGACAGATGAACACTGAAGCTTTCTTT. Protein sequence: CASSPMGQMNTEAFF. The rearrangement joins TRBV27 to TRBJ1-1; the match to TRBD1 covers 7 bases. Germline V gene data show CDR1 as MNHEY and CDR2 as SMNVEV (reference sequence). After removal of 5 bases from V and 0 bases from J, the junction contained 6 bases not matched to a gene. The CDR3 spans 15 residues.

This chain joins TRBV4-3 and TRBJ1-3; no reliable D call. V was shortened by 3 bases and J by 1 base, with 4 bases between the two germline ends. The CDR3 runs 13 residues. CDR1 LGHNA and CDR2 YSLEER come from the germline V gene. The CDR3 region has the DNA TGCGCCAGCAGCCAGGAGTCTGGAAACACCATATATTTT. Translated: CASSQESGNTIYF.

The chain has TRBV5-1 and TRBJ2-1; TRBD2 agrees at 9 bases. The CDR3 is made up of 15 amino acids. Looked up from germline, CDR1 is SGHRS and CDR2 is YFSETQ. V trimming: 3 bases; J trimming: 7 bases; junction bases outside the gene matches: 8. CDR3 in amino acids: CASSWVASGKNEQFF. Here the CDR3 DNA reads TGCGCCAGCAGCTGGGTCGCTAGCGGGAAAAATGAGCAGTTCTTC. Filled out from reference TRBV5-1 and TRBJ2-1, the complete variable domain reads KAGVTQTPRYLIKTRGQQVTLSCSPISGHRSVSWYQQTPGQGLQFLFEYFSETQRNKGNFPGRFSGRQFSNSRSEMNVSTLELGDSALYLCASSWVASGKNEQFFGPGTRLTVL.

V gene TRBV9 combines with J gene TRBJ2-2, with 9 bases identical to TRBD2. This CDR3 spans 15 amino acids. After removal of 1 base from V and 7 bases from J, the junction contained 5 bases not matched to a gene. Germline CDR1 and CDR2: SGDLS and YYNGEE. This CDR3 is CASSVTSGYNGELFF. The CDR3 DNA follows: TGTGCCAGCAGCGTAACTAGCGGGTATAACGGGGAGCTGTTTTTT. The full variable domain, in which reference TRBV9 and TRBJ2-2 provide the parts outside the CDR3, is DSGVTQTPKHLITATGQRVTLRCSPRSGDLSVYWYQQSLDQGLQFLIQYYNGEERAKGNILERFSAQQFPDLHSELNLSSLELGDSALYFCASSVTSGYNGELFFGEGSRLTVL.

The chain is built from TRBV4-1 and TRBJ2-5; 10 nucleotides align to TRBD2. The CDR3 has 17 amino acids. J was trimmed by 4 bases and V by 0 bases; bases with no gene match: 8. Germline assignment: CDR1 MGHRA and CDR2 YSYEKL. CDR3: CASSQEFALAGAETQYF. CDR3 nucleotides: TGCGCCAGCAGCCAAGAATTCGCGCTAGCGGGAGCAGAGACCCAGTACTTC.

The V gene is TRBV9, the J gene TRBJ2-5; TRBD2 aligns across 9 bases. The CDR3 is made up of 19 amino acids. Germline V gene lookup returns CDR1 SGDLS and CDR2 YYNGEE. Unmatched junction bases numbered 13, after V lost 0 bases and J lost 1 base. CDR3: CASSVGLAGARGGQETQYF. As DNA, the CDR3 is TGTGCCAGCAGCGTAGGCTTAGCGGGAGCAAGGGGAGGCCAAGAGACCCAGTACTTC.

The chain is built from TRBV29-1 and TRBJ1-3, with 7 bases aligning to TRBD1. The ends lost 4 bases at V and 1 base at J; junction bases unmatched: 4. Germline lookup yields CDR1 SQVTM and CDR2 ANQGSEA. The CDR3 loop spans 14 amino acids. CDR3 coding DNA: TGCAGCGTTGTCCCAGGGGGATCTGGAAACACCATATATTTT. Its protein product is CSVVPGGSGNTIYF.

This clone was found once. The chain recombines TRBV9 with TRBJ2-3; 12 bases line up with TRBD2. The CDR3 has 16 residues. After removal of 0 bases from V and 4 bases from J, the junction contained 3 bases not matched to a gene. CDR1 and CDR2 (germline): SGDLS, YYNGEE. The CDR3 spells CASSVGLAGVADTQYF. The CDR3, as DNA: TGTGCCAGCAGCGTAGGACTAGCGGGAGTGGCAGATACGCAGTATTTT.

This sequence joins TRBV7-3 and TRBJ2-2; TRBD2 matches at 7 bases. The V segment lost 10 bases and the J segment 7 bases; nucleotides outside the gene matches: 9. Germline loops: CDR1 SGHTA, CDR2 FQGTGA. The CDR3 is 13 residues long. The CDR3 DNA reads TGTGCCACCAAAATCGGGACTAACGGGGAGCTGTTTTTT. Translation gives CATKIGTNGELFF.

The chain employs TRBV5-1 and TRBJ1-2; 9 nucleotides align to TRBD1. This CDR3 is built from 17 residues. Germline assignment: CDR1 SGHRS and CDR2 YFSETQ. Trimming removed 0 bases from V and 2 bases from J; junction bases left unmatched: 8. As DNA, the CDR3 is TGCGCCAGCAGCTTGGGTAGGACAGGGGAGCTCAACTATGGCTACACCTTC. It is translated as CASSLGRTGELNYGYTF. The whole variable domain, remainder taken from reference TRBV5-1 and TRBJ1-2, is KAGVTQTPRYLIKTRGQQVTLSCSPISGHRSVSWYQQTPGQGLQFLFEYFSETQRNKGNFPGRFSGRQFSNSRSEMNVSTLELGDSALYLCASSLGRTGELNYGYTFGSGTRLTVV.

The chain carries TRBV7-9 and TRBJ2-3; tentatively, D is TRBD2 (6 bases). In germline, CDR1 is SEHNR, CDR2 FQNEAQ (reference sequence). The CDR3 is 15 residues long. Deletions cut 1 base from V and 2 bases from J, with 10 bases between. The CDR3 DNA reads as TGTGCCAGCAGCTTAGGGGCGGGATACACAGATACGCAGTATTTT. It yields the protein CASSLGAGYTDTQYF.

The V call is TRBV5-5, the J call TRBJ2-1, with 9 bases lining up with TRBD2. Germline lookup yields CDR1 SGHKS and CDR2 YYEKEE (reference sequence). The CDR3 consists of 15 residues. The V segment lost 4 bases and the J segment 7 bases; nucleotides outside the gene matches: 9. The CDR3 protein is CASSPNSGSRNEQFF. The DNA for the CDR3 is TGTGCCAGCAGCCCCAATAGCGGGAGTAGGAATGAGCAGTTCTTC.

Only one count was recorded for this clone. The chain joins TRBV28 to TRBJ2-7, with 7 bases lining up with TRBD1. The CDR3 is 13 residues long. V trimming: 2 bases; J trimming: 3 bases; junction bases outside the gene matches: 1. The germline CDR1 and CDR2 sequences are MDHEN and SYDVKM. The CDR3 loop reads CASSLRTGYEQYF. DNA of the CDR3: TGTGCCAGCAGTTTACGGACAGGCTACGAGCAGTACTTC. Variable domain in full (rest from reference TRBV28 and TRBJ2-7): DVKVTQSSRYLVKRTGEKVFLECVQDMDHENMFWYRQDPGLGLRLIYFSYDVKMKEKGDIPEGYSVSREKKERFSLILESASTNQTSMYLCASSLRTGYEQYFGPGTRLTVT.

The chain uses TRBV7-6 and TRBJ2-3, with 12 positions matching TRBD2. CDR3 size: 16 residues. V dropped 5 bases and J dropped 3; count of bases not matched to a gene: 6. Germline loops: CDR1 SGHVS, CDR2 FNYEAQ. The CDR3 protein is CASSPRLAGETDTQYF. As DNA, the CDR3 is TGTGCCAGCAGCCCACGACTAGCGGGAGAGACAGATACGCAGTATTTT.

This clone came up once. CDR3 in amino acids: CASSYATGFAEAFF. The CDR3 DNA is TGTGCCAGCAGTTACGCCACAGGGTTCGCTGAAGCTTTCTTT. This chain uses TRBV6-5 with TRBJ1-1; a possible D gene is TRBD1 (6 bases). The CDR3 runs 14 residues. Per the germline V gene, CDR1 is MNHEY and CDR2 is SVGAGI. V was pared by 2 bases and J by 6 bases, with 13 bases between.

V gene TRBV19 combines with J gene TRBJ1-2; 11 positions match TRBD1. Looked up from germline, CDR1 is LNHDA and CDR2 is SQIVND (reference sequence). This CDR3 has 16 residues. V shed 0 bases, J shed 7 bases, and the junction held 7 bases outside the gene matches. CDR3 nucleotide sequence: TGTGCCAGTAGTATAGATGGGGGACAGGGGGAAATTGGCTACACCTTC. Its protein is CASSIDGGQGEIGYTF.

The chain carries TRBV28 and TRBJ2-7; tentatively, D is TRBD1 (5 bases). The V and J ends lost 3 bases and 0 bases respectively, with 21 bases between them. The CDR3 is made up of 18 amino acids. Per germline, CDR1 MDHEN and CDR2 SYDVKM. CDR3 in DNA: TGTGCCAGCAGTTTCGGCAGGGCCTCATCCCCGAGCTCCTACGAGCAGTACTTC. It specifies CASSFGRASSPSSYEQYF.

V gene TRBV30 combines with J gene TRBJ1-1; TRBD1 is a possible D gene (6 bases). V lost 0 bases to trimming and J lost 4 bases, with 15 bases between them. The CDR3 is 15 amino acids. Germline V CDR1 and CDR2: GTSNPN, SVGIG (reference sequence). CDR3 DNA sequence: TGTGCCTGGAGTGTAGGGCAGGGGTTTGGCACTGAAGCTTTCTTT. This sequence encodes CAWSVGQGFGTEAFF.